This paragraph covers one T cell receptor (beta chain) sequence. Read sequence stops 3 residues before the CDR3 end, and the germline J gene provides the missing end. Clones were sequenced by immunoSEQ multiplex PCR, and TCRdb holds only the in-frame ones, with some missing. The sample includes about 39,000 clones. The data were taken from a study of T cells in women clearing cervical HPV infection. The overall study: Controls' single incident HPV16 infection cleared within 12 months without precancer.

Trimming stripped 4 bases from V and 1 base from J, with 10 bases between. There are 14 residues in the CDR3. The germline CDR1 and CDR2 sequences are MDHEN and SYDVKM. The clonotype comes from a woman between 18 and 75 years old with a cervical HPV16 infection that either progressed to CIN3+ or cleared (not recorded which). The chain is built from TRBV28 and TRBJ1-1, with D hard to call. The sequenced material came from blood buffy coat. The CDR3 here is CASSWAGTNTEAFF. CDR3 DNA, as far as it was read: TGTGCCAGCAGTTGGGCCGGCACGAACACTGAA.